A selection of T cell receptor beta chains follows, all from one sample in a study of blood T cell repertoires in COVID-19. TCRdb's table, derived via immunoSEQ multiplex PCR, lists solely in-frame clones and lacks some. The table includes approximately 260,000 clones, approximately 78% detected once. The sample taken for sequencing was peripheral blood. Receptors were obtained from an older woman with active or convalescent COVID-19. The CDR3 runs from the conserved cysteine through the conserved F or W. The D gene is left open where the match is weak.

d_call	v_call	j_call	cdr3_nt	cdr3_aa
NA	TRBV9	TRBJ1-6	TGTGCCAGCAGCGTAGGGCCAGACTTCTATAATTCACCCCTCCACTTT	CASSVGPDFYNSPLHF
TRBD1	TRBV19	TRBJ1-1	TGTGCCAGTAGTACAAGGCTCTTGGGACAGCTTAACACTGAAGCTTTCTTT	CASSTRLLGQLNTEAFF
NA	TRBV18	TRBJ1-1	TGTGCCAGCTCACCACGGAGCGGGGGAGTCACTGAAGCTTTCTTT	CASSPRSGGVTEAFF
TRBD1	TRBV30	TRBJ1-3	TGTGCCTGGAGTACGGGACAGGGGGCTGGAAACACCATATATTTT	CAWSTGQGAGNTIYF
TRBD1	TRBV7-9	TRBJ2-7	TGTGCCAGCAGCATCTCCGGGACAGGGTCCTACGAGCAGTACTTC	CASSISGTGSYEQYF
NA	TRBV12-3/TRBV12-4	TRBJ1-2	TGTGCCAGCAGCTTTCGGGAATTGAGCGGCTACACCTTC	CASSFRELSGYTF
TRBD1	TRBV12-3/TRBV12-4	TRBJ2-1	TGTGCCAGCAGTACACAGGGGAGTAGTGAGCAGTTCTTC	CASSTQGSSEQFF
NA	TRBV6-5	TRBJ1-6	TGTGCCAGCCATCCCCGGGAGGTTTACAATTCACCCCTCCACTTT	CASHPREVYNSPLHF
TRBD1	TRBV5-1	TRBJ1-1	TGCGCCAGCAGGGACAGGGTTGGAGGGGACACTGAAGCTTTCTTT	CASRDRVGGDTEAFF
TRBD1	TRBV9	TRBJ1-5	TGTGCCAGCAGCCCCCGGACAGGGGACAATCAGCCCCAGCATTTT	CASSPRTGDNQPQHF
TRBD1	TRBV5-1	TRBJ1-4	TGCGCCAGCAGCTTTAGGACAGGCGATGAAAAACTGTTTTTT	CASSFRTGDEKLFF
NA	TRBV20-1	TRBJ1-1	TGCAGGGGAGGGAACACTGAAGCTTTCTTT	CRGGNTEAFF
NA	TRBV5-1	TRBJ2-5	TGCGCCAGCAGAAGGACACTTCAAGAGACCCAGTACTTC	CASRRTLQETQYF